The next 15 T cell receptor beta chains were all read from a single sample in a study of PD-1 blockade in classical Hodgkin lymphoma. Repertoires were generated with immunoSEQ multiplex PCR, while TCRdb's copy carries only in-frame clones and drops some. Of about 98,000 clones listed, more than 80% are singletons. No patient escaped relapse after autologous stem cell transplantation, and brentuximab vedotin exposure varied. The sequences come from peripheral blood mononuclear cells (PBMCs), collected before the second cycle of nivolumab. The receptors here all came from a human donor with classical Hodgkin lymphoma.

The V call is TRBV5-1, the J call TRBJ2-5, with a weak D call TRBD2 (5 bases). This CDR3 region has 18 residues. Germline assignment: CDR1 SGHRS and CDR2 YFSETQ. Trimming shortened V by 0 bases and J by 2 bases, and 20 bases separated the two germline ends. The CDR3 spells CASSLGRGARTAQETQYF. In DNA, the CDR3 is TGCGCCAGCAGCTTGGGCCGGGGAGCTAGGACGGCGCAAGAGACCCAGTACTTC.

V usage is TRBV19 and J usage is TRBJ2-7; 8 positions agree with TRBD2. This CDR3 has 15 amino acids. CDR1 and CDR2 from the germline V gene are LNHDA and SQIVND (reference sequence). Trimming removed 4 bases from V and 6 bases from J; junction bases left unmatched: 11. DNA for the CDR3: TGTGCCAGTAGTACCCTCGGGACTAGTCTCGGCGAGCAGTACTTC. It encodes CASSTLGTSLGEQYF.

The chain combines TRBV15 with TRBJ2-3; the D is unclear. The germline gives CDR1 LNHNV, CDR2 YYDKDF (reference sequence). The CDR3 totals 12 residues. The V and J ends lost 1 base and 6 bases respectively, with 5 bases between them. CDR3: CATSRVGDTQYF. As DNA, the CDR3 is TGTGCCACCAGCAGAGTCGGGGATACGCAGTATTTT.

This rearrangement joins TRBV7-2 to TRBJ2-7, with D perhaps TRBD2 (5 bases). Trimming left V 2 bases short and J 2 bases short, with 13 bases between. The CDR3 is 15 amino acids. Germline V CDR1 and CDR2: SGHTA, FQGNSA. DNA of the CDR3: TGTGCCAGCAGCTTAATAGCGCGGTCTACCTACGAGCAGTACTTC. This encodes CASSLIARSTYEQYF.

DNA for the CDR3: TGTGCCATCAGCTCTGACGGGCATGAAAAACTGTTTTTT. Translated: CAISSDGHEKLFF. The V gene is TRBV10-3, the J gene TRBJ1-4; D unclear. The CDR3 is 13 amino acids. Trimming took off 6 bases at V and 6 bases at J, with 11 bases between the two ends. Germline V gene sequence: CDR1 ENHRY, CDR2 SYGVKD.

This chain links TRBV6-1 with TRBJ1-2; a weak D match, TRBD1 (5 bases). V lost 3 bases and J 5 bases, leaving 13 bases between the germline ends. The CDR3 runs to 14 residues. The germline V gene encodes CDR1 MNHNS and CDR2 SASEGT. CDR3 bases: TGTGCCAGCAGTGACGGCAGGGCGACATATGGCTACACCTTC. Translation gives CASSDGRATYGYTF.

The chain combines TRBV18 with TRBJ2-1; D is perhaps TRBD2 (6 bases). The CDR3 runs 15 residues. Germline assignment: CDR1 KGHSH and CDR2 LQKENI. V lost 3 bases to trimming and J lost 5 bases, with 14 bases between them. The CDR3 region is CASSPRRVQNNEQFF. In nucleotides, the CDR3 is TGTGCCAGCTCACCGCGGAGGGTTCAGAACAATGAGCAGTTCTTC.

This clone was detected only once. V is TRBV4-2 and J is TRBJ2-6; 7 bases line up with TRBD1. Germline V gene sequence: CDR1 LGHNA, CDR2 YNFKEQ. This CDR3 spans 19 amino acids. V lost 4 bases to trimming and J lost 0 bases; unmatched junction nucleotides: 12. The DNA for the CDR3 is TGTGCCAGCAGCCCGCCCCCGGGACAGCGTTACTCTGGGGCCAACGTCCTGACTTTC. Its protein is CASSPPPGQRYSGANVLTF.

This chain connects TRBV7-3 to TRBJ2-5, with 10 bases matching TRBD1. Losses at the gene ends were 5 bases for V and 7 bases for J; bases not matched to a gene: 4. Germline lookup yields CDR1 SGHTA and CDR2 FQGTGA. This CDR3 comprises 13 residues. The CDR3 sequence is CASSLWTGGTQYF. The DNA for the CDR3 is TGTGCCAGCAGCCTCTGGACAGGGGGGACCCAGTACTTC.

This clone has at least ten counts. The V call is TRBV29-1, the J call TRBJ1-3, with no clear D. This CDR3 region has 14 residues. Between the trimmed V and J ends, which lost 4 bases and 4 bases, there was a span of 14 bases. The germline CDR1 and CDR2 sequences are SQVTM and ANQGSEA. CDR3 in DNA: TGCAGCGTTGTGGAGGGCGCAGTGGGAAACACCATATATTTT. Translating gives CSVVEGAVGNTIYF.

The V and J genes are TRBV19 and TRBJ1-1; a weak D match, TRBD1 (6 bases). Per the germline V gene, CDR1 is LNHDA and CDR2 is SQIVND (reference sequence). Trimming took 1 base from V and 5 from J, leaving 11 bases between them. The CDR3 covers 14 residues. The CDR3 sequence: CASSIVRGRTEAFF. The CDR3 DNA sequence: TGTGCCAGTAGTATAGTCAGGGGTAGGACTGAAGCTTTCTTT.

The chain joins TRBV28 to TRBJ2-3; TRBD1 aligns across 8 bases. This CDR3 is built from 17 residues. The germline V gene encodes CDR1 MDHEN and CDR2 SYDVKM. After removal of 9 bases from V and 0 bases from J, the junction contained 14 bases not matched to a gene. CDR3 bases: TGTGCCAGTACCTGGACAGGGAGTCCCTCTAGCACAGATACGCAGTATTTT. It specifies CASTWTGSPSSTDTQYF.

The rearrangement joins TRBV6-1 to TRBJ1-5; D not resolved. The germline V gene encodes CDR1 MNHNS and CDR2 SASEGT. The V end lost 6 bases, the J end lost 5 bases, and 11 bases lay between the germline ends. This CDR3 comprises 13 residues. As DNA, the CDR3 is TGTGCCAGCAGCGAGGGCCCTGATCAGCCCCAGCATTTT. Its translation is CASSEGPDQPQHF.

This chain uses TRBV2 with TRBJ2-6; tentatively, D is TRBD1 (5 bases). Trimming took off 8 bases at V and 4 bases at J, with 15 bases between the two ends. This CDR3 spans 15 amino acids. The germline gives CDR1 SNHLY, CDR2 FYNNEI. CDR3 sequence (DNA): TGTGCCAGCGGGCCCAGTGGGGCCGGGGCCAACGTCCTGACTTTC. As protein: CASGPSGAGANVLTF. The full variable domain, in which reference TRBV2 and TRBJ2-6 provide the parts outside the CDR3, is EPEVTQTPSHQVTQMGQEVILRCVPISNHLYFYWYRQILGQKVEFLVSFYNNEISEKSEIFDDQFSVERPDGSNFTLKIRSTKLEDSAMYFCASGPSGAGANVLTFGAGSRLTVL.

The chain uses TRBV5-4 and TRBJ2-3; TRBD1 or TRBD2 may be the D gene (5 bases each). Deletions cut 3 bases from V and 6 bases from J, with 14 bases between. CDR1 SGHNT and CDR2 YYREEE come from the germline V gene (reference sequence). This CDR3 is 14 amino acids long. CDR3 in DNA: TGTGCCAGCAGCTCCTCCGGGGCCCGGGATACGCAGTATTTT. Protein: CASSSSGARDTQYF.